Included here is one T cell receptor (beta chain) sequence, with context. Its antigen is not known. The sample originates from a study of T cell responses to AZD1222 COVID-19 vaccine. Study observations and caveats: The study found vaccine-associated CD4 TCRs spanning spike, dominant at 160-218 and 743-854. The repertoires were collected only after the peak T cell response. Only six people who got AZD1222 tested seropositive at baseline. Close to half of all spike-specific TCRs reportedly target regions of the variants that are unmutated.

From germline, CDR1 is SEHNR and CDR2 FQNEAQ (reference sequence). The CDR3 consists of 15 residues. The germline V and J ends were trimmed by 2 bases and 4 bases, with 14 bases remaining between them. TCRdb keeps only in-frame clones here, not all; method: immunoSEQ multiplex PCR. The sample yields approximately 150,000 clones, just under 95% seen once. The sequences come from peripheral blood, collected after recovery from COVID-19. This TCR was sampled from an adult who had recovered from COVID-19. The chain is built from TRBV7-9 and TRBJ2-5; D perhaps matches TRBD2 (5 bases). In DNA, the CDR3 is TGTGCCAGCAGCTTATCTCCCCCGAGGGTAGAGACCCAGTACTTC. This sequence encodes CASSLSPPRVETQYF.